Listed here are 2 T cell receptor beta chains from one sample, sequenced in a study of early T cells in non-severe SARS-CoV-2 infection. MiXCR, run by TCRdb on the 5' RACE reads, gives a single entry per CDR3 protein. The sample lists nearly 95,000 distinct CDR3 sequences, 15% to 20% occurring once. The specimen was whole blood, collected at baseline. These receptors were taken from an adult who was a healthcare worker with PCR-confirmed SARS-CoV-2 infection or an uninfected control (not recorded which).

The chain couples TRBV10-3 to TRBJ1-5; D perhaps matches TRBD1 (6 bases). There are 14 residues in the CDR3. Germline CDR1 is ENHRY and CDR2 is SYGVKD. Trimming removed 0 bases at V and 4 bases at J, with 7 bases between. In DNA, the CDR3 is TGTGCCATCAGTGAGTCGGACAGTAATCAGCCCCAGCATTTT. The encoded protein is CAISESDSNQPQHF.

The chain combines TRBV5-1 with TRBJ2-7; D uncertain. Germline V CDR1 and CDR2: SGHRS, YFSETQ. The CDR3 covers 15 residues. V was pared by 4 bases and J by 0 bases, with 14 bases between. CDR3 nucleotide sequence: TGCGCCAGCAGCCTAAACCCGGGCCTCTCCTACGAGCAGTACTTC. This translates into CASSLNPGLSYEQYF.